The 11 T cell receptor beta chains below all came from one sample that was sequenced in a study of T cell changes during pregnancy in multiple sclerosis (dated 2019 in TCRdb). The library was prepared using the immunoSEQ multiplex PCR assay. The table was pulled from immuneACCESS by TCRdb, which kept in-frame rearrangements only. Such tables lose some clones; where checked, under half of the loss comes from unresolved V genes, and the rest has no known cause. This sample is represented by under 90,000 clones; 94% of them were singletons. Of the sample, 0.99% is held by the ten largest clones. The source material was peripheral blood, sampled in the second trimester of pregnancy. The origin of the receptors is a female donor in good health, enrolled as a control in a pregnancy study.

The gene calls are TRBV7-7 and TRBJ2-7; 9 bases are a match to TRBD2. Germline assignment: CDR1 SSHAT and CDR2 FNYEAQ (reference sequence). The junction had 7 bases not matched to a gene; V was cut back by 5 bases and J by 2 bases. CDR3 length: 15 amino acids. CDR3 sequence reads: CASSPGLAPTYEQYF. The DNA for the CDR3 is TGTGCCAGCAGCCCCGGACTAGCGCCTACCTACGAGCAGTACTTC.

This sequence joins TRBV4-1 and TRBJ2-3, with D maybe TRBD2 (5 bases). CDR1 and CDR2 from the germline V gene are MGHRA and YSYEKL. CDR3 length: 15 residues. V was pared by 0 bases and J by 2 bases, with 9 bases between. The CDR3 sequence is CASSQDGLITDTQYF. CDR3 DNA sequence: TGCGCCAGCAGCCAAGATGGACTCATCACAGATACGCAGTATTTT.

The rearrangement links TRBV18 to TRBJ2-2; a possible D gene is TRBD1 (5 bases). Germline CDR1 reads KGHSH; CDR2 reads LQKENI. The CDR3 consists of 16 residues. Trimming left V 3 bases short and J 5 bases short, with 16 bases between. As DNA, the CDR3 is TGTGCCAGCTCACCGGCGGATCAGGGAAGTACCGGGGAGCTGTTTTTT. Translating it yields CASSPADQGSTGELFF.

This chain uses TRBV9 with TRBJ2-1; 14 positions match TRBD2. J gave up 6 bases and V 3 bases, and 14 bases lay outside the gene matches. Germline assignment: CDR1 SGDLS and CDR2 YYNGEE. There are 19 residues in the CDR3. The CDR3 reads CASSAKGLAGAGRGNEQFF. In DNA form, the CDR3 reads TGTGCCAGCAGCGCAAAGGGACTAGCGGGAGCCGGGCGTGGCAATGAGCAGTTCTTC.

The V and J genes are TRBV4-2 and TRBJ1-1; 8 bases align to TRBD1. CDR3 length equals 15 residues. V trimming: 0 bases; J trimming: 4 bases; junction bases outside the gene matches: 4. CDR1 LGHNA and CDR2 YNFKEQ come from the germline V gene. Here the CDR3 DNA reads TGTGCCAGCAGCCAAGATTACAGGGGGACCACTGAAGCTTTCTTT. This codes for CASSQDYRGTTEAFF.

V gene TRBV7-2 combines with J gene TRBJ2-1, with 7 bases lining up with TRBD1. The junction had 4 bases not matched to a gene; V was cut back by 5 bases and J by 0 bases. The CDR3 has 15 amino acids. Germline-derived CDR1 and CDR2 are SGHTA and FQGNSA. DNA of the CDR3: TGTGCCAGCAGCCTACAGGGGAGCTCCTACAATGAGCAGTTCTTC. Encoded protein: CASSLQGSSYNEQFF.

Written as DNA, the CDR3 is TGTGCCAGCAGTCCTGGACAGGGTCGGAGCTATGGCTACACCTTC. It yields the protein CASSPGQGRSYGYTF. The gene calls are TRBV6-1 and TRBJ1-2; 8 bases agree with TRBD1. The CDR3 length is 15 residues. V lost 5 bases, J lost 4 bases, and 9 bases stayed unmatched. CDR1 MNHNS and CDR2 SASEGT come from the germline V gene.

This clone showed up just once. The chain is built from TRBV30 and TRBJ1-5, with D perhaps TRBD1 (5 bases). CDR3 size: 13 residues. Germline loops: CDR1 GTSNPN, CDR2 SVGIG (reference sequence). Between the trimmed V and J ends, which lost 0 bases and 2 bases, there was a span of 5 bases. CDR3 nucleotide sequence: TGTGCCTGGAGTGTAGGGGGCAATCAGCCCCAGCATTTT. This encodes CAWSVGGNQPQHF.

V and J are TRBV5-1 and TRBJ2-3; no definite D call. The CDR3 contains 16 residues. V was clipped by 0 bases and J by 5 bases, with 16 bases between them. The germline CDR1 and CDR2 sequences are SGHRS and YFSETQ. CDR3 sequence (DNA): TGCGCCAGCAGCTTGGATGTACCGGCAACGGGAGATACGCAGTATTTT. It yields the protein CASSLDVPATGDTQYF. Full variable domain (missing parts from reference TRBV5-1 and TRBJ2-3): KAGVTQTPRYLIKTRGQQVTLSCSPISGHRSVSWYQQTPGQGLQFLFEYFSETQRNKGNFPGRFSGRQFSNSRSEMNVSTLELGDSALYLCASSLDVPATGDTQYFGPGTRLTVL.

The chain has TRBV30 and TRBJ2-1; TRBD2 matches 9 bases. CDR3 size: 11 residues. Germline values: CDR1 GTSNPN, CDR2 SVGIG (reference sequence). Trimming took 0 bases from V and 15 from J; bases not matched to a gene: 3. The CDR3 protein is CAWSVKREVFF. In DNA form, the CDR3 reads TGTGCCTGGAGTGTAAAGCGGGAGGTGTTCTTC. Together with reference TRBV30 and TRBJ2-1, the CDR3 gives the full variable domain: SQTIHQWPATLVQPVGSPLSLECTVEGTSNPNLYWYRQAAGRGLQLLFYSVGIGQISSEVPQNLSASRPQDRQFILSSKKLLLSDSGFYLCAWSVKREVFFGPGTRLTVL.

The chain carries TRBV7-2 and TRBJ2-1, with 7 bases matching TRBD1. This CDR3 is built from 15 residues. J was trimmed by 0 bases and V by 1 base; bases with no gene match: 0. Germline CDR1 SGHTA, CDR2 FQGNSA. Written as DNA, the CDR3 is TGTGCCAGCAGCTTAGACAGGGGCTCCTACAATGAGCAGTTCTTC. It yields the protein CASSLDRGSYNEQFF.